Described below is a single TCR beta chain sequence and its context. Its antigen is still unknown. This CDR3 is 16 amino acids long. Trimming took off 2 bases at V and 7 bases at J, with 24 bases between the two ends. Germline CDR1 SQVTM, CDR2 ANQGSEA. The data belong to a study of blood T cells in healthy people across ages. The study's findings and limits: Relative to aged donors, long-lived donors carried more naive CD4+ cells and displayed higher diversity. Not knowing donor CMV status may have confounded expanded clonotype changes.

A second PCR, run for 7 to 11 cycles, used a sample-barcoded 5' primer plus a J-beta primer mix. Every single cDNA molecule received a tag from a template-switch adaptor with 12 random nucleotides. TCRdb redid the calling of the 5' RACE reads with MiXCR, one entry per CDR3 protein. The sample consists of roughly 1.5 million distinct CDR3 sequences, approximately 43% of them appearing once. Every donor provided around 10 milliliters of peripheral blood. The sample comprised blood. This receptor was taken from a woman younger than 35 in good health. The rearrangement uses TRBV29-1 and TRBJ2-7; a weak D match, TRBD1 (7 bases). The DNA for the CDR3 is TGCAGCGTTGAACCTAACAGGGGAGGCTCCTACAATGAGCAGTACTTC. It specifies CSVEPNRGGSYNEQYF.